The entry that follows covers one T cell receptor beta chain sequence. V was clipped by 10 bases and J by 0 bases, with 13 bases between them. The germline gives CDR1 ENHRY, CDR2 SYGVKD. CDR3 length: 13 residues. According to the study, genomic DNA was the template for TCR beta VDJ and CDR3 profiling. TCRdb reprocessed the reads via MiXCR and lists one record per CDR3 protein. The table lists about 190,000 distinct CDR3 sequences, 50% to 75% of them singletons. This sample was taken from a study of CD8+CD57+ T cells in acquired aplastic anemia. The receptor was isolated from a human donor with severe aplastic anemia or a healthy control (not recorded which). The genes are TRBV10-3 and TRBJ2-7; no clear D gene. The sequenced sample was sorted CD4+, CD8+, or CD8+CD57+ T cells (not recorded which) from PBMCs. CDR3 DNA: TGTGCCACCCTCCCCGGACCCTCCTACGAGCAGTACTTC. As protein: CATLPGPSYEQYF.